The 13 T cell receptor beta chains reported below all come from one sample, sequenced in a study of blood T cell repertoires in COVID-19. Sequenced by immunoSEQ multiplex PCR; TCRdb stores in-frame clones only, minus some. The sample yields around 330,000 clones, about nine tenths seen once. The sequencing input was PBMCs or T cells enriched from blood (not recorded which). All receptors come from a man aged 55 to 70 who had recovered from COVID-19.

V and J are TRBV18 and TRBJ2-3; possible D gene TRBD1, 6 bases. V dropped 3 bases and J dropped 2 bases, with 24 bases sitting between them. The germline gives CDR1 KGHSH, CDR2 LQKENI. The CDR3 extends over 19 amino acids. CDR3 region: CASSPIIGGGQYDTDTQYF. CDR3 in DNA: TGTGCCAGCTCACCGATCATCGGCGGTGGACAGTATGACACAGATACGCAGTATTTT.

The sample holds one count of this clone. The chain couples TRBV23-1 to TRBJ1-4, with 7 bases fitting TRBD1. TRBV23-1 is filed as an ORF, its function uncertain. The CDR3 sequence is 13 residues long. The CDR3 nucleotides are TGCGCGTGGCTCAGGGGGGCGGATGAAAAACTGTTTTTT. It is translated as CAWLRGADEKLFF.

J is TRBJ1-1 and V is TRBV9; possible D gene TRBD1, 6 bases. The germline V gene has CDR1 SGDLS and CDR2 YYNGEE. The CDR3 sequence is 17 residues long. V lost 0 bases to trimming and J lost 1 base, with 16 bases between them. The CDR3 loop is CASSVAPRDMQNTEAFF. In DNA form, the CDR3 reads TGTGCCAGCAGCGTAGCCCCCCGGGACATGCAGAACACTGAAGCTTTCTTT.

J is TRBJ2-1 and V is TRBV5-1; 9 nucleotides align to TRBD2. The CDR3 consists of 15 residues. The germline V gene encodes CDR1 SGHRS and CDR2 YFSETQ. The trim removed 3 bases at V and 9 bases at J, leaving 10 bases unmatched. CDR3 protein: CASSWGSGGFFEQFF. The CDR3 DNA is TGCGCCAGCAGCTGGGGTAGCGGGGGTTTCTTTGAGCAGTTCTTC.

The J gene is TRBJ1-4, the V gene TRBV4-2; D gene ambiguous. The CDR3 is 15 residues long. CDR1 LGHNA and CDR2 YNFKEQ come from the germline V gene. V shed 3 bases and J shed 0 bases, with 8 bases lying between them. CDR3 in amino acids: CASSQNGATNEKLFF. The CDR3 DNA sequence: TGTGCCAGCAGCCAGAACGGTGCAACTAATGAAAAACTGTTTTTT.

The genes are TRBV5-1 and TRBJ2-5, with a tentative D call TRBD1 (5 bases). This CDR3 has 14 residues. Germline-derived CDR1 and CDR2 are SGHRS and YFSETQ. The V and J ends lost 3 bases and 2 bases respectively, with 11 bases between them. This chain's CDR3 is CASSSQGIQETQYF. The CDR3 bases are TGCGCCAGCAGCTCCCAGGGTATTCAAGAGACCCAGTACTTC.

The chain recombines TRBV5-6 with TRBJ2-7; D may be TRBD2 (6 bases). CDR1 and CDR2 from the germline V gene are SGHDT and YYEEEE. This CDR3 is built from 14 residues. Trimming removed 4 bases at V and 2 bases at J, with 13 bases between. Written as DNA, the CDR3 is TGTGCCAGCAGCCCCGGGACTGGGCCCTACGAGCAGTACTTC. This codes for CASSPGTGPYEQYF.

The rearrangement uses TRBV6-5 and TRBJ2-7, with TRBD1 as a possible D gene (6 bases). There are 12 residues in the CDR3. Germline CDR1 is MNHEY and CDR2 is SVGAGI. The V end lost 7 bases, the J end lost 4 bases, and 11 bases lay between the germline ends. The CDR3 region is CASTTTGYEQYF. The CDR3, as DNA: TGTGCCAGCACCACTACAGGGTACGAGCAGTACTTC.

J is TRBJ1-2 and V is TRBV10-3; the match to TRBD1 covers 9 bases. The V gene's germline CDR1 is ENHRY and CDR2 SYGVKD. This CDR3 region has 12 residues. CDR3 in amino acids: CASRDRAHGYTF. For the CDR3, the DNA is TGTGCTAGTCGGGACAGGGCTCATGGCTACACCTTC.

The gene calls are TRBV3-1 (or the pseudogene TRBV3-2) and TRBJ1-2; 10 nucleotides line up with TRBD1. From germline, CDR1 is LGHDT and CDR2 YNNKEL (reference sequence). V dropped 2 bases and J dropped 6; count of bases not matched to a gene: 3. The CDR3 has 14 residues. CDR3 bases: TGTGCCAGCAGCCAATTCGGGACAGGGGATGGCTACACCTTC. It specifies CASSQFGTGDGYTF.

The chain recombines TRBV4-3 with TRBJ1-4; perhaps TRBD1 as D (6 bases). V lost 0 bases and J lost 4, with 27 bases in between. This CDR3 has 21 residues. The germline gives CDR1 LGHNA, CDR2 YSLEER. CDR3 nucleotide sequence: TGCGCCAGCAGCCAAGATCTTGGCAGGGGTCTCACCGCAGTGGTTAATGAAAAACTGTTTTTT. This codes for CASSQDLGRGLTAVVNEKLFF.

This sequence joins TRBV30 and TRBJ2-2; tentatively, D is TRBD1 (6 bases). CDR1 is GTSNPN, CDR2 SVGIG, per germline (reference sequence). V lost 4 bases and J lost 4, with 10 bases in between. CDR3 length: 13 residues. CDR3 in amino acids: CAWNRVGTGELFF. In DNA form, the CDR3 reads TGTGCCTGGAACAGGGTAGGCACCGGGGAGCTGTTTTTT.

About this clone itself: Within the sample, other DNA sequences also encode this same CDR3. DNA of the CDR3: TGTGCCAGCTCACCCGGCGGAGGCTACGAGCAGTACTTC. It specifies CASSPGGGYEQYF. The chain is built from TRBV18 and TRBJ2-7; TRBD2 might be the D (5 bases). There are 13 residues in the CDR3. Per the germline V gene, CDR1 is KGHSH and CDR2 is LQKENI. The ends were cut back, 3 bases at V and 3 bases at J, with 9 bases in the middle.